The sequence of this TCR delta chain was determined in a study of gammadelta T cells in human blood (dated by TCRdb to about 2020). Library preparation employed RT-PCR. The instrument was an Illumina MiSeq. TCRdb reprocessed the public data with the CATT caller; entries with the same nucleotide sequence were combined afterwards. The sample includes about 740 delta-chain clones, with approximately 33% observed a single time. About 20% of the sample is held by the ten biggest clonotypes. Findings and caveats that apply to the study as a whole: According to the study, polyclonal expansion of innate gamma-delta T cells immediately after birth appeared to be driven by microbial exposure.

As regards this clone: The antigen this receptor binds is unknown. A far larger clone is a single base away, which makes a read error likely.

Including the terminal cysteine and phenylalanine, the CDR3 comprises 13 residues. Only the CDR3 DNA stays, 39 bases, in frame from base 1. The germline V gene gives CDR1 as GEAIGNYY and CDR2 as EKD. At the junction V is shortened by 5 bases and J by 5 bases, with 14 bases in between. The sample comprised Vgamma9Vdelta2 gamma-delta T cells from infant blood. This receptor was obtained from a human donor. The chain couples TRDV2 to TRDJ1; the D gene is not confidently resolved. Here the J gene came from matching the DNA to germline, since TCRdb omits it. The nucleotides are TGTGCCTGTGTAAGTGTACCGGGGGATAAACTCATCTTT. This is translated as CACVSVPGDKLIF.